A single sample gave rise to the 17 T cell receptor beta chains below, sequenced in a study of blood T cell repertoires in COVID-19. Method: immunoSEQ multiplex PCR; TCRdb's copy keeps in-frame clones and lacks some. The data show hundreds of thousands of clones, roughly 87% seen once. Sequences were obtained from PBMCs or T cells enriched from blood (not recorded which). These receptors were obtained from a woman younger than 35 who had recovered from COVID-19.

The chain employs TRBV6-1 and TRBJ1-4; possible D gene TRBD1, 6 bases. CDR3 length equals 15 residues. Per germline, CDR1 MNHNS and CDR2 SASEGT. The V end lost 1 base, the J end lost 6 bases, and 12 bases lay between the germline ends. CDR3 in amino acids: CASSEVRGLDEKLFF. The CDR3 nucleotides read TGTGCCAGCAGTGAAGTAAGGGGGTTGGATGAAAAACTGTTTTTT.

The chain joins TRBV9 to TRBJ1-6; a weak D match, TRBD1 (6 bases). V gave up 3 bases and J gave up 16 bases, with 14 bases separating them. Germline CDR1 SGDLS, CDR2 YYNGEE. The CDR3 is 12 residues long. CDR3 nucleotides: TGTGCCAGCAGCGCCATGGACAGCCCGCTCCACTTT. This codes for CASSAMDSPLHF. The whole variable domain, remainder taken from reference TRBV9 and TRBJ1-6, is DSGVTQTPKHLITATGQRVTLRCSPRSGDLSVYWYQQSLDQGLQFLIQYYNGEERAKGNILERFSAQQFPDLHSELNLSSLELGDSALYFCASSAMDSPLHFGNGTRLTVT.

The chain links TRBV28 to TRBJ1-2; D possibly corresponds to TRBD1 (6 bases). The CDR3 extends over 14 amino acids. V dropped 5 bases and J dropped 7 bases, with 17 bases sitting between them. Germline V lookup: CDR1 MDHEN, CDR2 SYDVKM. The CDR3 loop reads CASSSLRGGSGYTF. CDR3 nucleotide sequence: TGTGCCAGCAGTAGCCTAAGGGGGGGCTCTGGCTACACCTTC.

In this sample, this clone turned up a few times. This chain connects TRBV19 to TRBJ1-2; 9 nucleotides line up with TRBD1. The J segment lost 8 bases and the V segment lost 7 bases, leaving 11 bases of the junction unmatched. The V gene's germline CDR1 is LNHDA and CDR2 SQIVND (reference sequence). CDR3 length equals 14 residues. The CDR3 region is CASTLQGTGIGYTF. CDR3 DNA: TGTGCCAGTACTCTACAGGGGACAGGGATCGGCTACACCTTC.

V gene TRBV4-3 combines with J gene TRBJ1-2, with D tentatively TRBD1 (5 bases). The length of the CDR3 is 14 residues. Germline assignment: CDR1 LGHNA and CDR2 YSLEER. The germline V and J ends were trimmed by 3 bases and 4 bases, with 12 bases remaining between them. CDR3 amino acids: CASSQSRDFYGYTF. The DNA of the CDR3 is TGCGCCAGCAGCCAGTCCCGGGACTTCTATGGCTACACCTTC.

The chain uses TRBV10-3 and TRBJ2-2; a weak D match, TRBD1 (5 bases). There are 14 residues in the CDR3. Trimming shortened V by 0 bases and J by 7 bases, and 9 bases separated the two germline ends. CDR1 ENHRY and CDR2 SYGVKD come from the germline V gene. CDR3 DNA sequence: TGTGCCATCAGTGAGTCGTATCAGGGCGGGGAGCTGTTTTTT. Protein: CAISESYQGGELFF.

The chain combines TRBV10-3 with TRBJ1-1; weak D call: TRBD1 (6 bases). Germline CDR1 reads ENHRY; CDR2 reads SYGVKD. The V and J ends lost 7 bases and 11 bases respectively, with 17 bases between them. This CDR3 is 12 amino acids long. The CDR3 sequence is CAITPGEGVAFF. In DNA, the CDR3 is TGTGCCATCACCCCCGGAGAGGGGGTGGCTTTCTTT.

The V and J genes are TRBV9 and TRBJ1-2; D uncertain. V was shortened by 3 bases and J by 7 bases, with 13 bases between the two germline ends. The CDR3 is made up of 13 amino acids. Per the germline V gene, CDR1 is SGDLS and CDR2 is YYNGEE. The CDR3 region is CASSAPGWVGYTF. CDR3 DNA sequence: TGTGCCAGCAGCGCCCCAGGTTGGGTTGGCTACACCTTC.

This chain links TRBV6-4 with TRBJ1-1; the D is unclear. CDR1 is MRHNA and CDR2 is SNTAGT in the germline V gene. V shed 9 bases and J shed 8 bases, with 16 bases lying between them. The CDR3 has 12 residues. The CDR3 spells CARRYGPAEAFF. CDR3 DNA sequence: TGTGCCAGACGGTACGGTCCCGCGGAAGCTTTCTTT.

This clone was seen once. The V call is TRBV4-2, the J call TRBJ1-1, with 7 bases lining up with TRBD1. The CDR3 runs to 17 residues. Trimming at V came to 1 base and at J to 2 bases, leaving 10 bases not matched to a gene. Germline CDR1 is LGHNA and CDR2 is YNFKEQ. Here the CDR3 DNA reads TGTGCCAGCAGCCAAGGAGGCTACAGGGGAGGCAACACTGAAGCTTTCTTT. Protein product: CASSQGGYRGGNTEAFF.

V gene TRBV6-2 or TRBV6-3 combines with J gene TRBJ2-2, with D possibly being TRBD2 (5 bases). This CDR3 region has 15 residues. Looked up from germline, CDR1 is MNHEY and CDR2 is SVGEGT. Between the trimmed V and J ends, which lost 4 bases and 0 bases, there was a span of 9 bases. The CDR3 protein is CASSFGRANTGELFF. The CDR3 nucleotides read TGTGCCAGCAGTTTTGGGCGGGCGAACACCGGGGAGCTGTTTTTT.

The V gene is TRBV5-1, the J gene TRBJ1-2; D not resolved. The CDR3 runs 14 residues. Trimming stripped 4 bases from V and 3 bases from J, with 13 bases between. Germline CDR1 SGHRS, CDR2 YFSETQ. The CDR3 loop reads CASSPRTDYYGYTF. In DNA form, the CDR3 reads TGCGCCAGCAGCCCCAGGACGGACTACTATGGCTACACCTTC.

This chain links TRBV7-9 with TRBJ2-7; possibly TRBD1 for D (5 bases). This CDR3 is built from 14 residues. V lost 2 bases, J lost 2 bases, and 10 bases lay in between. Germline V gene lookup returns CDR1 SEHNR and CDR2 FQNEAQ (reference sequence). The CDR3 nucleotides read TGTGCCAGCAGCTTACAGGGTTCCCCCTACGAGCAGTACTTC. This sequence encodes CASSLQGSPYEQYF.

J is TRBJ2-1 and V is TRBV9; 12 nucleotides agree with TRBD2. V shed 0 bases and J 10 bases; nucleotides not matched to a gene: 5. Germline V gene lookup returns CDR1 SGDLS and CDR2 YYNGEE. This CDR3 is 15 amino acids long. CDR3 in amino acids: CASSVGELAGGEQFF. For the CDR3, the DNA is TGTGCCAGCAGCGTAGGCGAACTAGCGGGAGGCGAGCAGTTCTTC.

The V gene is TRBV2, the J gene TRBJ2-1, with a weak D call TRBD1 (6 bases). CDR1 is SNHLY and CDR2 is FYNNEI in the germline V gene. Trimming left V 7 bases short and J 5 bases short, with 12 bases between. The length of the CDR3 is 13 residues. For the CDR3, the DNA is TGTGCCAGCACCGACTACAGGGACAATGAGCAGTTCTTC. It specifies CASTDYRDNEQFF.

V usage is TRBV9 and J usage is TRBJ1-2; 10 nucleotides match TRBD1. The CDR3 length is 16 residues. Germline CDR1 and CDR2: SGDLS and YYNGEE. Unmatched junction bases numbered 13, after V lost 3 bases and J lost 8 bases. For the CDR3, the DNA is TGTGCCAGCAGCGAGGATTTGACAGGGGGCGTGAAGGGCTACACCTTC. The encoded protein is CASSEDLTGGVKGYTF.

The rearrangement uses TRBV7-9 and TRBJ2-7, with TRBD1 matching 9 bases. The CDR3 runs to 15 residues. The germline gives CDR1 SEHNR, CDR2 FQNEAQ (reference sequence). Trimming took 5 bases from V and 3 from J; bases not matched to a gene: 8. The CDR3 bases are TGTGCCAGCAGCCGACCGTTGGACAGGGGCTACGAGCAGTACTTC. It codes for CASSRPLDRGYEQYF. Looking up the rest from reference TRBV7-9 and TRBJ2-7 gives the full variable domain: DTGVSQNPRHKITKRGQNVTFRCDPISEHNRLYWYRQTLGQGPEFLTYFQNEAQLEKSRLLSDRFSAERPKGSFSTLEIQRTEQGDSAMYLCASSRPLDRGYEQYFGPGTRLTVT.